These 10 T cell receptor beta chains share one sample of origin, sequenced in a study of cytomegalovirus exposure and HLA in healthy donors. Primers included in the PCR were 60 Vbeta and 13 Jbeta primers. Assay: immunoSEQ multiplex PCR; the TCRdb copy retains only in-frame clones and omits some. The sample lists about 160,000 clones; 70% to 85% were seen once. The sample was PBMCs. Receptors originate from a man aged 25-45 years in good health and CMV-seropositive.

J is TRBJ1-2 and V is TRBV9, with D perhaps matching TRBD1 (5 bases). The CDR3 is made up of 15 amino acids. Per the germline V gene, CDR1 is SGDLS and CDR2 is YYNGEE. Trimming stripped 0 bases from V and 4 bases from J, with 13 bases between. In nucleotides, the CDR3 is TGTGCCAGCAGCGTAGATGGCAGGGCCATCTATGGCTACACCTTC. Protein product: CASSVDGRAIYGYTF.

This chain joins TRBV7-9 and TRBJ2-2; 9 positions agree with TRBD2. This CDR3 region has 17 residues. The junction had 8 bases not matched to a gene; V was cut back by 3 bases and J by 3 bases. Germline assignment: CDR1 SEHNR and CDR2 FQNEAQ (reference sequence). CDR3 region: CASSFNPSGEDTGELFF. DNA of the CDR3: TGTGCCAGCAGCTTCAATCCTAGCGGGGAAGACACCGGGGAGCTGTTTTTT. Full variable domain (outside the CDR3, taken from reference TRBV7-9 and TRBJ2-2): DTGVSQNPRHKITKRGQNVTFRCDPISEHNRLYWYRQTLGQGPEFLTYFQNEAQLEKSRLLSDRFSAERPKGSFSTLEIQRTEQGDSAMYLCASSFNPSGEDTGELFFGEGSRLTVL.

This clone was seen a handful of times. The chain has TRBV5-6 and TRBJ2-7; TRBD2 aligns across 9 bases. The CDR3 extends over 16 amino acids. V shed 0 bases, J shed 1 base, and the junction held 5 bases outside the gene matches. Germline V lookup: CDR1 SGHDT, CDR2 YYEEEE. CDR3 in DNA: TGTGCCAGCAGCTTGGAGCCTGGACTAGCGTCCTACGAGCAGTACTTC. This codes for CASSLEPGLASYEQYF.

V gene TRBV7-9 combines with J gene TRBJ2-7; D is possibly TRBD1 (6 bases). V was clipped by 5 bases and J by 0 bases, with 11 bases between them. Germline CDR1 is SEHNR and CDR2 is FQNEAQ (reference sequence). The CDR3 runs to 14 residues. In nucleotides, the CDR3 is TGTGCCAGCAGCCACCGGGACACCTCCTACGAGCAGTACTTC. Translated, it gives CASSHRDTSYEQYF.

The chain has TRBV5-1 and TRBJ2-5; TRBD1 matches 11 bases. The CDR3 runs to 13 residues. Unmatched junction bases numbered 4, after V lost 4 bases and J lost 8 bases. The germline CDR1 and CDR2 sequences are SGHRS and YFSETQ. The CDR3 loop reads CASSPGQGDTQYF. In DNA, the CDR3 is TGCGCCAGCAGCCCGGGACAGGGGGACACCCAGTACTTC.

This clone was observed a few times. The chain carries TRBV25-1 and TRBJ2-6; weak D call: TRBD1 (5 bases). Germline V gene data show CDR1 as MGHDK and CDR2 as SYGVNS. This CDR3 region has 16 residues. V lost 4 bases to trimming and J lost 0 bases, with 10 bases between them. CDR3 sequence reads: CASSGGPNSGANVLTF. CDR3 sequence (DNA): TGTGCCAGCAGTGGGGGCCCGAACTCTGGGGCCAACGTCCTGACTTTC.

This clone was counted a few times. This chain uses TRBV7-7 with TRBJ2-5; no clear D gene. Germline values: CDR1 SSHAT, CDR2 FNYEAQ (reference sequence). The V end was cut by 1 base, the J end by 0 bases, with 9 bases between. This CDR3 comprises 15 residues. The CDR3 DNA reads TGTGCCAGCAGCTTAGGTGCGGCGGACCAAGAGACCCAGTACTTC. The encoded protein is CASSLGAADQETQYF.

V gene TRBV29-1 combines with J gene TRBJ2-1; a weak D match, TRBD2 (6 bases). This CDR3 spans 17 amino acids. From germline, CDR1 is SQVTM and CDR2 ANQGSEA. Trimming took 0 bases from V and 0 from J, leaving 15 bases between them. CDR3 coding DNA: TGCAGCGTTGAAGATCGTCGCGGGGTGCTCTCCTACAATGAGCAGTTCTTC. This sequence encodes CSVEDRRGVLSYNEQFF.

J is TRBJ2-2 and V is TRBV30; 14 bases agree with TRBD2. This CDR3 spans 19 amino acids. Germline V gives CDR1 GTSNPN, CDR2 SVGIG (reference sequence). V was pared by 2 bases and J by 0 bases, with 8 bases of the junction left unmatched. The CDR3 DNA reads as TGTGCCTGGAGTTATGTCGGACTAGCGGGGGGCACGAACACCGGGGAGCTGTTTTTT. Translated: CAWSYVGLAGGTNTGELFF.

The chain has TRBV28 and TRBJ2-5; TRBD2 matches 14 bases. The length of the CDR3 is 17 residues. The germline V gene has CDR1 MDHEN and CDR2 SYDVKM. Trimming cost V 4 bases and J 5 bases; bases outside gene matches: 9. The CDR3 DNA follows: TGTGCCAGCAGTTCCACGACTAGCGGGGGGGGAGAGGAGACCCAGTACTTC. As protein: CASSSTTSGGGEETQYF.